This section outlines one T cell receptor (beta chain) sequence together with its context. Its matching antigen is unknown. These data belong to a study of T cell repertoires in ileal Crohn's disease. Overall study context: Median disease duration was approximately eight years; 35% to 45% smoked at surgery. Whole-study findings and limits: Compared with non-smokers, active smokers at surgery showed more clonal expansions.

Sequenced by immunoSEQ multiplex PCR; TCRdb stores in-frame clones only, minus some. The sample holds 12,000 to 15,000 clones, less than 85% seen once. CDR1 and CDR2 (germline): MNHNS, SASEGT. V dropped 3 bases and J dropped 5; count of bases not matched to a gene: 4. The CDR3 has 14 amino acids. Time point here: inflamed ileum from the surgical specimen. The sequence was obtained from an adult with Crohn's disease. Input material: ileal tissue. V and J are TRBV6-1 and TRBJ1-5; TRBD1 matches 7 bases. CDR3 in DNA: TGTGCCAGCAGTGAGACAGGGTGGGATCAGCCCCAGCATTTT. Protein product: CASSETGWDQPQHF.